This T cell receptor (beta chain) was sequenced for a study of T cell changes during pregnancy in multiple sclerosis. J was trimmed by 6 bases and V by 5 bases; bases with no gene match: 9. This CDR3 has 15 residues. Germline V lookup: CDR1 SEHNR, CDR2 FQNEAQ (reference sequence). The protocol was immunoSEQ multiplex PCR, while the TCRdb copy is restricted to in-frame clones and leaves out a portion. The table has about 92,000 clones, under 95% seen once. The sequence derives from a female donor with multiple sclerosis, enrolled in a pregnancy study. J is TRBJ2-7 and V is TRBV7-9; TRBD2 aligns across 11 bases. Material: peripheral blood, obtained in the first trimester of pregnancy. CDR3 DNA sequence: TGTGCCAGCAGCCCACTAGCGGGAGCGGGGAGCGAGCAGTACTTC. Its protein product is CASSPLAGAGSEQYF.